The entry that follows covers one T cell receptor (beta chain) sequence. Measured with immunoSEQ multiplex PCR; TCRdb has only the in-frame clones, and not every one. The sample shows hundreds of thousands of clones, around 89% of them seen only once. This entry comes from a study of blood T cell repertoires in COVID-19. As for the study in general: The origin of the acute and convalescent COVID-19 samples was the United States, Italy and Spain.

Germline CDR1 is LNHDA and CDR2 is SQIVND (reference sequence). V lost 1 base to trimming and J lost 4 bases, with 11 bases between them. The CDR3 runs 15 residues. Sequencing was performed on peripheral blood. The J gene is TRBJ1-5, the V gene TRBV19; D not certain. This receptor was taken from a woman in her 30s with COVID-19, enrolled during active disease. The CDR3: CASSIGITLNQPQHF. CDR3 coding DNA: TGTGCCAGTAGTATAGGAATCACCCTAAATCAGCCCCAGCATTTT.